This T cell receptor beta chain was captured in a study of cytomegalovirus exposure and HLA in healthy donors. General study results and limits: Rarity held for most TCR sequences, but there were some public TCRs that occurred in many donors. The study listed about 150 cytomegalovirus-associated TCR beta chains.

PCR primers comprised 60 Vbeta and 13 Jbeta primers. The protocol was immunoSEQ multiplex PCR, while the TCRdb copy is restricted to in-frame clones and leaves out a portion. The data show 150,000 or so clones, 60% to 85% seen once. This clone was observed once. Its specificity is unknown. This CDR3 is built from 14 residues. Germline loops: CDR1 KGHSH, CDR2 LQKENI. V lost 6 bases and J lost 4; bases outside the gene matches: 5. The chain carries TRBV18 and TRBJ2-2; 7 bases are a match to TRBD2. This receptor was taken from a man aged 35 to 55 in good health and CMV-seropositive. The sample taken for sequencing was PBMCs. The CDR3 bases are TGTGCCAGCTCCCACACGGGGGGCACCGGGGAGCTGTTTTTT. Translated: CASSHTGGTGELFF.